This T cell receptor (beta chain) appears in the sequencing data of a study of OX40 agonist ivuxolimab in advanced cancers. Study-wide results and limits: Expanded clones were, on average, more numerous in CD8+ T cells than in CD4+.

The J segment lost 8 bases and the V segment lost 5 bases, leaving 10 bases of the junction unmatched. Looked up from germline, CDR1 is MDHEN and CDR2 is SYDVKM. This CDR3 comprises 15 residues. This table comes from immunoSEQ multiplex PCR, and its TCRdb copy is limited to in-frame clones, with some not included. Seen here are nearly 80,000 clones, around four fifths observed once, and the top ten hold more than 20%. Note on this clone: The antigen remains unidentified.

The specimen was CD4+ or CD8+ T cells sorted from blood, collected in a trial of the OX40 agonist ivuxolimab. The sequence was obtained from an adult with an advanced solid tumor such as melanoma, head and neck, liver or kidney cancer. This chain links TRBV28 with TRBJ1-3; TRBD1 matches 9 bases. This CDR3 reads CASSAGGQGRDTIYF. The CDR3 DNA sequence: TGTGCCAGCAGTGCGGGGGGACAGGGTAGGGACACCATATATTTT.